This T cell receptor beta chain was recorded in a study of T cell responses to AZD1222 COVID-19 vaccine. Study-wide points: As reported, nearly half of all spike-specific TCRs target variant regions that are unmutated. Researchers took repertoire samples only after the peak T cell response had come.

Sequenced by immunoSEQ multiplex PCR; TCRdb stores in-frame clones only, minus some. There are roughly 50,000 clones in the sample; approximately 89% occur only once, and approximately 5.3% lies in the top ten. This clone was counted only a few times. The antigen is unknown. Germline assignment: CDR1 SQVTM and CDR2 ANQGSEA. Trimming took 6 bases from V and 0 from J, leaving 14 bases between them. CDR3 size: 14 residues. The clonotype comes from an adult who received the AZD1222 COVID-19 vaccine. The specimen was peripheral blood, collected 28 days after the second AZD1222 dose. V is TRBV29-1 and J is TRBJ1-1; no firm D call. The CDR3 loop is CSVRTYDMNTEAFF. CDR3 DNA sequence: TGCAGCGTCCGGACGTACGACATGAACACTGAAGCTTTCTTT.